This T cell receptor beta chain was recovered during a study of siplizumab effects on memory and regulatory T cells. In the mixed lymphocyte reaction, cells were cocultured for 6 to 7 days at 37°C. TCRdb keeps only in-frame clones here, not all; method: immunoSEQ multiplex PCR. The table records 6,000 or so clones, around 34% of them present only once. The length of the CDR3 is 13 residues. Trimming stripped 4 bases from V and 1 base from J, with 8 bases between. The germline gives CDR1 MNHEY, CDR2 SMNVEV (reference sequence). This clone was observed a few times. The target antigen is unknown. This chain links TRBV27 with TRBJ2-7; no clear D. The sequence was collected from a human donor in good health; the cells came from an allogeneic mixed lymphocyte reaction. The specimen was CFSE-low (dividing) CD8+ T cells sorted from an allogeneic mixed lymphocyte reaction. The CDR3 loop reads CASSYQESYEQYF. DNA for the CDR3: TGTGCCAGCAGTTATCAGGAGTCCTACGAGCAGTACTTC.